This T cell receptor (beta chain) was retrieved from a study of T cells after yellow fever vaccination. Germline loops: CDR1 MNHNY, CDR2 SVGAGI (reference sequence). Trimming shortened V by 5 bases and J by 7 bases, and 14 bases separated the two germline ends. The CDR3 covers 13 residues. The study, taken as a whole, reports: CD4 and CD8 compartments shared a small share of clonotypes. FACS-sorted repertoires might harbor abundant contaminating clonotypes from the bulk population.

This clonotype was detected many times. Its target is not known. TCRdb reprocessed the 5' RACE reads via MiXCR and lists one record per CDR3 protein. The data hold about 310,000 distinct CDR3 sequences, with 3% to 4.5% observed a single time. This chain links TRBV6-6 with TRBJ1-1, with D hard to call. The sequence came from a man in his late teens or twenties who received the YFV17D yellow fever vaccine. The sample here was PBMCs, taken on the day of the yellow fever booster vaccination. CDR3 DNA: TGTGCCAGCAGTCCCCCGGGAGGAAGTGAAGCTTTCTTT. This translates into CASSPPGGSEAFF.